This TCR beta chain was sequenced in a study of blood T cells in healthy people across ages. The germline V gene has CDR1 DFQATT and CDR2 SNEGSKA (reference sequence). V lost 4 bases to trimming and J lost 0 bases, with 13 bases between them. The CDR3 totals 15 residues. General observations from the study: Expanded clonotype shifts may have been confounded, as the donors had an unknown CMV status.

A remark on this clonotype: The antigen is unknown.

It was with a sample-barcoded 5' primer and a J-beta primer mix that a second PCR of about 7 to 12 cycles was run. Each cDNA molecule carried a tag from a template-switch adaptor that contained 12 random nucleotides. A single record per CDR3 protein comes from TCRdb applying MiXCR to the 5' RACE reads. The sample holds approximately 1.5 million distinct CDR3 sequences, around 36% seen once. The sequencing input was blood. The rearrangement joins TRBV20-1 to TRBJ1-5; D remains unclear. This receptor was obtained from a woman aged 30 to 39 in good health. For the CDR3, the DNA is TGCAGTGCTACCCCAGGAGAGTTTAGCAATCAGCCCCAGCATTTT. Translating gives CSATPGEFSNQPQHF.